A selection of T cell receptor beta chains follows, all from one sample in a study of STAT3 mutations in large granular lymphocyte leukemia. TCRdb's copy holds only in-frame clones and misses some; the assay was immunoSEQ multiplex PCR. The table shows roughly 35,000 clones, with about 88% occurring only once. Sequences were obtained from PBMCs. All receptors come from a human donor with T large granular lymphocyte leukemia. Some clones in this sample may be carry-over from other donors' samples. Each CDR3 is given with its conserved first and last residue. A D gene is named only where the DNA matches it firmly. The size entry is marked missing in some rows and otherwise reads once, few, many or a size class.

TRBJ2-3	TRBV7-9	.	.	TGTGCCAGCAGCCGCGCAGGGCTAGATACGCAGTATTTT	CASSRAGLDTQYF
TRBJ1-2	TRBV11-2	once	.	TGTGCCAGCAGCCAGGGAGGCAGCCAAGGGCATGGCTACACCTTC	CASSQGGSQGHGYTF
TRBJ2-2	TRBV6-6	.	TRBD1	TGTGCCAGCACCCACGGACAGGGGGCGCTCCCCGGGGAGCTGTTTTTT	CASTHGQGALPGELFF
TRBJ1-5	TRBV2	.	TRBD1	TGTGCCAGCAGTCAACAGGGGGGTCAGCCCCAGCATTTT	CASSQQGGQPQHF
TRBJ1-6	TRBV19	.	.	TGTGCCAGTAGTATACGTAACGGTAATTCACCCCTCCACTTT	CASSIRNGNSPLHF
TRBJ2-5	TRBV5-1	.	TRBD2	TGCGCCAGCAGCTTGATGAGCGGGGCAGGCGAGACCCAGTACTTC	CASSLMSGAGETQYF
TRBJ2-6	TRBV5-4	.	.	TGTGCCAGCAGCTTGGAGGGGAGAGGGGCCAACGTCCTGACTTTC	CASSLEGRGANVLTF
TRBJ1-3	TRBV5-4	once	.	TGTGCCAGCAGCTTCGGAAACACCATATATTTT	CASSFGNTIYF
TRBJ1-3	TRBV4-1	.	.	TGCGCCAGCAGCCAAGCCCCGACAGCAAACCATGGTGGAAACACCATATATTTT	CASSQAPTANHGGNTIYF
TRBJ1-2	TRBV13	.	.	TGTGCCAGCAGCTTAGGTTCGACAGGAAGGTCCTATGGCTACACCTTC	CASSLGSTGRSYGYTF
TRBJ1-5	TRBV27	.	.	TGTGCCAGCAGTGTATCCCCGGGGCAGCCCCAGCATTTT	CASSVSPGQPQHF
TRBJ2-7	TRBV6-5	.	.	TGTGCCAGCAGCGGGGCAGGTAAAAGGGACGAGCAGTACTTC	CASSGAGKRDEQYF
TRBJ1-2	TRBV5-1	.	.	TGCGCCAGCAGCTTGGCTGGGGACGCCTATGGCTACACCTTC	CASSLAGDAYGYTF
TRBJ2-3	TRBV7-9	.	.	TGTGCCAGCAGCCCCCGGGACACAAGCACAGATACGCAGTATTTT	CASSPRDTSTDTQYF
TRBJ2-3	TRBV6-5	once	TRBD2	TGTGCCAGCAGTTATCTGTCGGGGGGGCGGGCAGATACGCAGTATTTT	CASSYLSGGRADTQYF
TRBJ1-1	TRBV10-3	many	.	TGTGCCATCAGCCCCGGTGGGACTGAAGCTTTCTTT	CAISPGGTEAFF
TRBJ1-2	TRBV18	.	.	TGTGCCACCTCACCCGGGGGTAGTGACAGCTACACCTTC	CATSPGGSDSYTF
TRBJ1-2	TRBV7-2	.	TRBD1	TGTGCCAGCAGCTTAGGGGGACAGGGAGGAGCCTATGGCTACACCTTC	CASSLGGQGGAYGYTF
TRBJ2-1	TRBV19	.	TRBD2	TGTGCCAGTAGTACTGGACTAGCGGGGAACAATGAGCAGTTCTTC	CASSTGLAGNNEQFF
TRBJ1-2	TRBV15	.	.	TGTGCCACCAGCAGAGATTTGAGGCCAGGCTACACCTTC	CATSRDLRPGYTF
TRBJ2-1	TRBV7-9	.	TRBD2	TGTGCCAGCAGCTTGGGCGGGGGGGGGTACAATGAGCAGTTCTTC	CASSLGGGGYNEQFF
TRBJ1-1	TRBV6-5	.	.	TGTGCCAGCAGACGGACGGAGAACACTGAAGCTTTCTTT	CASRRTENTEAFF
TRBJ2-5	TRBV28	.	.	TGTGCCAGCCCCCCGCGTGGCAGCCCCCAAGAGACCCAGTACTTC	CASPPRGSPQETQYF
TRBJ1-5	TRBV6-5	.	.	TGTGCCAGCAGTTACGTGAATCAGCCCCAGCATTTT	CASSYVNQPQHF
TRBJ2-6	TRBV15	.	TRBD1	TGTGCCACCAGTCAGGGGGCGTCTGGGGCCAACGTCCTGACTTTC	CATSQGASGANVLTF
TRBJ1-5	TRBV29-1	.	.	TGCAGCTCGGGAGAACCCAATCAGCCCCAGCATTTT	CSSGEPNQPQHF
TRBJ1-2	TRBV9	.	.	TGTGCCAGCAGCGTAGGGCAGGGCAACTATGGCTACACCTTC	CASSVGQGNYGYTF
TRBJ1-1	TRBV5-6	.	.	TGTGCCAGCAGCTCCGGGATGAACACTGAAGCTTTCTTT	CASSSGMNTEAFF
TRBJ2-2	TRBV5-4	.	.	TGTGCCAGCAGCTTGGCCGAGCAGGTGAACACCGGGGAGCTGTTTTTT	CASSLAEQVNTGELFF
TRBJ1-1	TRBV7-9	.	TRBD1	TGTGCCAGCAGCTTAGCGACAGGGATGAACACTGAAGCTTTCTTT	CASSLATGMNTEAFF
TRBJ2-5	TRBV28	.	TRBD2	TGTGCCAGCACCAGCGGGGGGGCGGGGGAGACCCAGTACTTC	CASTSGGAGETQYF
TRBJ2-7	TRBV6-6	.	.	TGTGCCAGCACGGCAGCCCCCTACGAGCAGTACTTC	CASTAAPYEQYF
TRBJ2-2	TRBV29-1	.	.	TGCAGCGTTGGGGGGGTGGGGAGTGTGAACACCGGGGAGCTGTTTTTT	CSVGGVGSVNTGELFF
TRBJ2-5	TRBV4-2	.	.	TGTGCCAGCAGCCAAGAGGGGCAGAGGGGGGGGCGGGAGACCCAGTACTTC	CASSQEGQRGGRETQYF
TRBJ2-1	TRBV4-3	.	TRBD1	TGCGCCAGCAGCCAAGCCCGCGGACAGGGAGTTGAGCAGTTCTTC	CASSQARGQGVEQFF
TRBJ1-3	TRBV30	.	.	TGTGCCTGGAGTGGTCGCATCTCTGGAAACACCATATATTTT	CAWSGRISGNTIYF
TRBJ2-6	TRBV13	once	TRBD1	TGTGCCAGCAGCTTAATCTGGGACAGCTCTGGGGCCAACGTCCTGACTTTC	CASSLIWDSSGANVLTF
TRBJ1-1	TRBV7-6	.	.	TGTGCCAGCTCCAGGGAGAGAGACACTGAAGCTTTCTTT	CASSRERDTEAFF
TRBJ2-7	TRBV18	few	.	TGTGCCAGCTCACCGACAGACTACGAGCAGTACTTC	CASSPTDYEQYF
TRBJ2-3	TRBV10-1	.	.	TGCGCCAGCAGTGGAACTAGAATCCCAGATACGCAGTATTTT	CASSGTRIPDTQYF
TRBJ2-6	TRBV6-5	once	.	TGTGCCAGCAGCTGGGTTAGTTCTGGGGCCAACGTCCTGACTTTC	CASSWVSSGANVLTF
TRBJ1-2	TRBV4-2	.	.	TGTGCCAGCAGCCAAGATAGGTCCATAGCAAACTATGGCTACACCTTC	CASSQDRSIANYGYTF
TRBJ1-6	TRBV5-6	.	.	TGTGCCAGCAGAGTACAGAGCTCCTATAATTCACCCCTCCACTTT	CASRVQSSYNSPLHF
TRBJ2-3	TRBV5-1	.	.	TGCGCCAGCAGCTTGGAAGGGCGCACAGATACGCAGTATTTT	CASSLEGRTDTQYF
TRBJ1-6	TRBV5-1	few	.	TGCGCCAGCAGCTTGGTTGGACTGGGGACAAATTCACCCCTCCACTTT	CASSLVGLGTNSPLHF
TRBJ1-2	TRBV5-4	.	.	TGTGCCAGCAGCTTGGAAGGGTACGGCTACACCTTC	CASSLEGYGYTF
TRBJ2-1	TRBV5-1	.	TRBD2	TGCGCCAGCAGGCAGACTAGCGGGGTAGAAAATGAGCAGTTCTTC	CASRQTSGVENEQFF
TRBJ1-1	TRBV15	.	.	TGTGCCACCAGCATAGAGGGGATGAACACTGAAGCTTTCTTT	CATSIEGMNTEAFF
TRBJ2-3	TRBV5-6	once	.	TGTGCCAGCAGCTTGGGACAACAGGATACGCAGTATTTT	CASSLGQQDTQYF
TRBJ1-4	TRBV10-3	once	TRBD1	TGTGCCATCAGTGAGAGACAGGGAGCAGCAACTAATGAAAAACTGTTTTTT	CAISERQGAATNEKLFF
TRBJ2-7	TRBV28	.	TRBD1	TGTGCCAGCGTGAGCGGGACAGGGGCCTACGAGCAGTACTTC	CASVSGTGAYEQYF
TRBJ2-3	TRBV28	.	.	TGTGCCAGCAGTTTGAGTGGGCGGGCAGATACGCAGTATTTT	CASSLSGRADTQYF
TRBJ1-1	TRBV2	.	.	TGTGCCAGCAGTTTCGGGAGGGGGACTGAAGCTTTCTTT	CASSFGRGTEAFF
TRBJ2-3	TRBV7-9	.	TRBD1	TGTGCCAGCAGCAAACAGGGGAGCACAGATACGCAGTATTTT	CASSKQGSTDTQYF
TRBJ2-5	TRBV12-5	.	.	TGTGCTAGTGGTTTGGTTGGTGAAGAGACCCAGTACTTC	CASGLVGEETQYF